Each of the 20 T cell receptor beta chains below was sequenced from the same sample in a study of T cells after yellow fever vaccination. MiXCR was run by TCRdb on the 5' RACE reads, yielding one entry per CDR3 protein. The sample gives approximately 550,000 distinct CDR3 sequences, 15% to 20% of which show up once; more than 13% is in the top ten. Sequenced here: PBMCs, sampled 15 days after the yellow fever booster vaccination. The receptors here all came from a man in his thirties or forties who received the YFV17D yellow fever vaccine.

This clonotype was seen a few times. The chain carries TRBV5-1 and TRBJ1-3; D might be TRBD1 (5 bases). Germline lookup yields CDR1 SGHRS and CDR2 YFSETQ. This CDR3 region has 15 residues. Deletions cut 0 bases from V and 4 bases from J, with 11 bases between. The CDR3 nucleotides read TGCGCCAGCAGCTTGGGAGCAGGGCCAGGAAACACCATATATTTT. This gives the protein CASSLGAGPGNTIYF.

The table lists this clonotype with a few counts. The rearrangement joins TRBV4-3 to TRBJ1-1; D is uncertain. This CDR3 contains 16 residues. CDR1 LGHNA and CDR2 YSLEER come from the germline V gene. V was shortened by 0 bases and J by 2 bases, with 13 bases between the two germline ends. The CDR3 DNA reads TGCGCCAGCAGCCAAGATCGTCTCACACGTAACACTGAAGCTTTCTTT. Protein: CASSQDRLTRNTEAFF.

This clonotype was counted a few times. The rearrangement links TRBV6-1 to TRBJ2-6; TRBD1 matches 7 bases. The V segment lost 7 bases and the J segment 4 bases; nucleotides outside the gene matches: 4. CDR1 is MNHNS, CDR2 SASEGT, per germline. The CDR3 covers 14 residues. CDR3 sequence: CASNRGAGANVLTF. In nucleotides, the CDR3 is TGTGCCAGCAACAGGGGAGCAGGGGCCAACGTCCTGACTTTC.

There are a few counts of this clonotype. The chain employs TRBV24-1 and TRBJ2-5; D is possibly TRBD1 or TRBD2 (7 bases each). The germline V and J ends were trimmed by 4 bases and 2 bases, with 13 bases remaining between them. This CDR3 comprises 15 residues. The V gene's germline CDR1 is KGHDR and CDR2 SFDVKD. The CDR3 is CATSEGGGWQETQYF. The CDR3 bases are TGTGCCACCAGTGAGGGAGGGGGCTGGCAAGAGACCCAGTACTTC.

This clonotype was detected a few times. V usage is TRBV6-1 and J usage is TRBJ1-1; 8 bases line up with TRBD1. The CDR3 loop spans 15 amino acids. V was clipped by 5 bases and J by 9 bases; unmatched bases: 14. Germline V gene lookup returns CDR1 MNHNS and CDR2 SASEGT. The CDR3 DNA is TGTGCCAGCAGTCGTACGGGGACAGGCTCCGAGAAAGCTTTCTTT. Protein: CASSRTGTGSEKAFF.

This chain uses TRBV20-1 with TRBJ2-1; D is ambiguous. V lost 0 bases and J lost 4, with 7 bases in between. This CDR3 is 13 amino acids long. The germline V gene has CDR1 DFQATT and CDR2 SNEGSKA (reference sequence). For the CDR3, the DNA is TGCAGTGCTAGAGAGGTAATTTACAATGAGCAGTTCTTC. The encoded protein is CSAREVIYNEQFF.

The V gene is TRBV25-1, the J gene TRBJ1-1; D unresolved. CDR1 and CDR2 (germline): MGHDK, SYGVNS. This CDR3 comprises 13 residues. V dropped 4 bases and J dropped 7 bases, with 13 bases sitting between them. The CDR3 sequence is CASSGPGFDEAFF. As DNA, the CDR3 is TGTGCCAGCAGTGGGCCCGGGTTTGATGAAGCTTTCTTT.

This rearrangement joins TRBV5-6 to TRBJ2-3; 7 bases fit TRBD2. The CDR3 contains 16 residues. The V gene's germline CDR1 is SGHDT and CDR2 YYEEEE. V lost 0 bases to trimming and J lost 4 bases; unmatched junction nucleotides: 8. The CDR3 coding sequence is TGTGCCAGCAGCTTGGAGGCGGGAGATGTTCCAGATACGCAGTATTTT. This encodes CASSLEAGDVPDTQYF. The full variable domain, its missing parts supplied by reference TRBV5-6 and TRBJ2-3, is DAGVTQSPTHLIKTRGQQVTLRCSPKSGHDTVSWYQQALGQGPQFIFQYYEEEERQRGNFPDRFSGHQFPNYSSELNVNALLLGDSALYLCASSLEAGDVPDTQYFGPGTRLTVL.

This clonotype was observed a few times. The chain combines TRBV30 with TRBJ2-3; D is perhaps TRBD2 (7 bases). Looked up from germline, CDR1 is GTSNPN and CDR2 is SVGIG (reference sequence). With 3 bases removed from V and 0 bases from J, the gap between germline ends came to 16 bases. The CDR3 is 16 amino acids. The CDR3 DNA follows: TGTGCCTGGAGCTGGGGGCTAGCGGAGAGCACAGATACGCAGTATTTT. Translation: CAWSWGLAESTDTQYF.

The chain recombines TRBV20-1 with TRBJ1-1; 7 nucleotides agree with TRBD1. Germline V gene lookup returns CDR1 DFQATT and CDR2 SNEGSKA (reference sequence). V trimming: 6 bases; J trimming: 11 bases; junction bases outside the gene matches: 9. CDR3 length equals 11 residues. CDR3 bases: TGCAGTGCCCGGACAGGTCGGTCGGCTTTCTTT. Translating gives CSARTGRSAFF.

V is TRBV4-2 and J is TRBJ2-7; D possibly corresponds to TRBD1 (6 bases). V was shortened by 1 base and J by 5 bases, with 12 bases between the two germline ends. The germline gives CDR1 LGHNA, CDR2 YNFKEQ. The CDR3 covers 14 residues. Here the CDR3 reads CASSQAGEQHEQYF. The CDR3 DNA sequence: TGTGCCAGCAGCCAAGCAGGGGAACAGCACGAGCAGTACTTC.

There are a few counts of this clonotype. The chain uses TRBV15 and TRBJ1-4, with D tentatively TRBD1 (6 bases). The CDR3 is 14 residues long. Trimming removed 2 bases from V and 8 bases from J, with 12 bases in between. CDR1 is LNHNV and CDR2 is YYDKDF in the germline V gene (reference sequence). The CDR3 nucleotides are TGTGCCACCAGCAGACGACAGGTTTGGGAAAAACTGTTTTTT. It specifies CATSRRQVWEKLFF. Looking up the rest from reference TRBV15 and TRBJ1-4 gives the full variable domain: DAMVIQNPRYQVTQFGKPVTLSCSQTLNHNVMYWYQQKSSQAPKLLFHYYDKDFNNEADTPDNFQSRRPNTSFCFLDIRSPGLGDTAMYLCATSRRQVWEKLFFGSGTQLSVL.

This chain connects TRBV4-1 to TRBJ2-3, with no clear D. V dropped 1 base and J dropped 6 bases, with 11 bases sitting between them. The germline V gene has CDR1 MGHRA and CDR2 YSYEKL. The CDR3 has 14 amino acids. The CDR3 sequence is CASSQGRLADTQYF. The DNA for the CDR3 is TGCGCCAGCAGCCAAGGCCGCTTAGCTGATACGCAGTATTTT.

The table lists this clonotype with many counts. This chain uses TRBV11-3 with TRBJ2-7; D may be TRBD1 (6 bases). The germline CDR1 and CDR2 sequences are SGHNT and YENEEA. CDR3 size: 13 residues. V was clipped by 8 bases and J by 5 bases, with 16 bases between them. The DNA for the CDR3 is TGTGCCAGCCAAAGGCAGGGGAAGGACGAGCAGTACTTC. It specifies CASQRQGKDEQYF.

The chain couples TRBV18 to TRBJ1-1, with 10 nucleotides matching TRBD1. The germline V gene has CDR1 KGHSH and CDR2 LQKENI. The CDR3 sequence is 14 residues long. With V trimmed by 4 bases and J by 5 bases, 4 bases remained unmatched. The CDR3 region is CASSQGTGDTEAFF. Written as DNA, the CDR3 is TGTGCCAGCTCACAAGGGACAGGGGATACTGAAGCTTTCTTT.

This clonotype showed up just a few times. Written as DNA, the CDR3 is TGCAGCGCAAGGACAGGGGGTCAAGAGCAGTACTTC. Its translation: CSARTGGQEQYF. The chain links TRBV29-1 to TRBJ2-7; 10 bases are a match to TRBD1. The junction had 7 bases not matched to a gene; V was cut back by 7 bases and J by 7 bases. CDR1 and CDR2 from the germline V gene are SQVTM and ANQGSEA. The CDR3 is made up of 12 amino acids.

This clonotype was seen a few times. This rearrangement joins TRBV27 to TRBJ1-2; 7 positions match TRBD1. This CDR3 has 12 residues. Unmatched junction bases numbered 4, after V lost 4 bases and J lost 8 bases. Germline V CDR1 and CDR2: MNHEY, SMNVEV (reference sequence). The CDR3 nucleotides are TGTGCCAGCAGTTCTCACAGGGGAGGCTACACCTTC. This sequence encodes CASSSHRGGYTF.

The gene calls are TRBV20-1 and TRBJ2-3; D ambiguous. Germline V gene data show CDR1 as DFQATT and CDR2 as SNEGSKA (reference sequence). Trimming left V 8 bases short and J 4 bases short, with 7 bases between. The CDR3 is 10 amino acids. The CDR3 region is CSTPADTQYF. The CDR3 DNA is TGCAGTACCCCGGCAGATACGCAGTATTTT.

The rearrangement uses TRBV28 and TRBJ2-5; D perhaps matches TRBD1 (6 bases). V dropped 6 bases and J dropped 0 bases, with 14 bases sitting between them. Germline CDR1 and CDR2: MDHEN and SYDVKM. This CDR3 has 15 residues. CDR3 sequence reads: CASRRGRGHQETQYF. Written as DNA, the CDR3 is TGTGCCAGCAGACGGGGCAGGGGACACCAAGAGACCCAGTACTTC.

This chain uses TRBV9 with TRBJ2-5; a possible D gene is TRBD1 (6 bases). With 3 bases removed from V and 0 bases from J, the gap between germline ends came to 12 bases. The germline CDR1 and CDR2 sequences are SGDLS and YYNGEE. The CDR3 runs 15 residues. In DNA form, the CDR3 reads TGTGCCAGCAGCGGCTGGGGACAAAACCAAGAGACCCAGTACTTC. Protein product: CASSGWGQNQETQYF. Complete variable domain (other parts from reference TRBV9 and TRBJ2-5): DSGVTQTPKHLITATGQRVTLRCSPRSGDLSVYWYQQSLDQGLQFLIQYYNGEERAKGNILERFSAQQFPDLHSELNLSSLELGDSALYFCASSGWGQNQETQYFGPGTRLLVL.